These 30 T cell receptor beta chains share one sample of origin, sequenced in a study of cytomegalovirus exposure and HLA in healthy donors. The PCR was carried out with 60 Vbeta primers and 13 Jbeta primers. The protocol was immunoSEQ multiplex PCR, while the TCRdb copy is restricted to in-frame clones and leaves out a portion. The sample consists of about 94,000 clones, less than 80% of them appearing once. The sequenced material came from PBMCs. The receptors were sampled from a male donor in good health and CMV-seronegative.

In this sample, this clone turned up a few times. V usage is TRBV4-1 and J usage is TRBJ2-3; TRBD2 is a possible D gene (7 bases). Germline lookup yields CDR1 MGHRA and CDR2 YSYEKL. The ends were cut back, 5 bases at V and 1 base at J, with 13 bases in the middle. The CDR3 is made up of 15 amino acids. The CDR3 reads CASSFRGAGTDTQYF. CDR3 in DNA: TGCGCCAGCAGCTTTCGGGGGGCTGGCACAGATACGCAGTATTTT.

For this clone: At one end, the junction sequence differs from germline, possibly due to a read error. The V and J genes are TRBV7-2 and TRBJ2-6; a possible D gene is TRBD1 (6 bases). Looked up from germline, CDR1 is SGHTA and CDR2 is FQGNSA. The length of the CDR3 is 17 residues. DNA of the CDR3: TGTGCCAGCAGCATACGGACAGCGAGCTCTGGGGCCAACGGCCTGACTTTC. Residues: CASSIRTASSGANGLTF.

This rearrangement joins TRBV5-1 to TRBJ2-1, with TRBD2 matching over 10 bases. V dropped 1 base and J dropped 4; count of bases not matched to a gene: 2. This CDR3 is built from 15 residues. Germline V gene sequence: CDR1 SGHRS, CDR2 YFSETQ. The CDR3 reads CASSLIAGGYNEQFF. The CDR3 DNA is TGCGCCAGCAGCTTGATAGCGGGAGGTTACAATGAGCAGTTCTTC.

The CDR3 DNA reads as TGTGCCAGCGGAGAACAGGGTTCACCCGTTGAAGCTTTCTTT. Protein sequence: CASGEQGSPVEAFF. The chain links TRBV7-8 to TRBJ1-1; D is possibly TRBD1 (6 bases). Germline-derived CDR1 and CDR2 are SGHVS and FQNEAQ. The CDR3 contains 14 residues. Trimming pared 8 bases from V and 7 bases from J, leaving 20 bases between.

The V and J genes are TRBV28 and TRBJ2-5, with a tentative D call TRBD1 (5 bases). The germline gives CDR1 MDHEN, CDR2 SYDVKM. Trimming removed 3 bases from V and 3 bases from J, with 11 bases in between. The CDR3 is 14 amino acids. Here the CDR3 reads CASSFPGIKETQYF. The CDR3 nucleotides read TGTGCCAGCAGTTTCCCAGGGATCAAAGAGACCCAGTACTTC.

The chain uses TRBV5-4 and TRBJ2-5; TRBD1 matches 10 bases. CDR3 length equals 19 residues. Per the germline V gene, CDR1 is SGHNT and CDR2 is YYREEE (reference sequence). Trimming removed 1 base from V and 3 bases from J; junction bases left unmatched: 15. The CDR3: CASSLLGWDRGSVEETQYF. The CDR3 bases are TGTGCCAGCAGCTTGTTAGGGTGGGACAGGGGCTCGGTAGAAGAGACCCAGTACTTC.

The chain uses TRBV5-8 and TRBJ1-2; TRBD1 might be the D (6 bases). The CDR3 has 14 residues. Trimming removed 6 bases at V and 8 bases at J, with 20 bases between. Germline assignment: CDR1 SGHTS and CDR2 YDEGEE. This CDR3 reads CASTPRRGARGYTF. CDR3 coding DNA: TGTGCCAGCACCCCTCGCCGGGGGGCGAGGGGCTACACCTTC.

Only one count was recorded for this clone. This rearrangement joins TRBV7-2 to TRBJ1-5, with D unresolved. From germline, CDR1 is SGHTA and CDR2 FQGNSA. V gave up 5 bases and J gave up 0 bases, with 11 bases separating them. The CDR3 runs 15 residues. The CDR3 protein is CASSPGPYSNQPQHF. As DNA, the CDR3 is TGTGCCAGCAGCCCCGGTCCCTATAGCAATCAGCCCCAGCATTTT.

V usage is TRBV11-3 and J usage is TRBJ1-1; 9 nucleotides line up with TRBD1. The CDR3 length is 14 residues. V gave up 3 bases and J gave up 2 bases; unmatched junction bases: 1. Germline lookup yields CDR1 SGHNT and CDR2 YENEEA. The CDR3 protein is CASSLDRGNTEAFF. As DNA, the CDR3 is TGTGCCAGCAGCTTGGACAGGGGAAACACTGAAGCTTTCTTT.

This clone was seen once. V usage is TRBV7-9 and J usage is TRBJ2-2; D remains unclear. There are 12 residues in the CDR3. Germline loops: CDR1 SEHNR, CDR2 FQNEAQ (reference sequence). The V gene lost 1 base and the J gene lost 7 bases, with 4 bases spanning the gap. The CDR3 DNA reads as TGTGCCAGCAGCTTAGAACTCGGGGAGCTGTTTTTT. Protein sequence: CASSLELGELFF.

V gene TRBV4-1 combines with J gene TRBJ2-1, with 9 bases fitting TRBD2. The V segment lost 7 bases and the J segment 6 bases; nucleotides outside the gene matches: 7. Germline CDR1 MGHRA, CDR2 YSYEKL. The length of the CDR3 is 14 residues. The DNA of the CDR3 is TGCGCCAGCACCCTTAGCGGGAGTAGCAATGAGCAGTTCTTC. Protein product: CASTLSGSSNEQFF.

The chain employs TRBV27 and TRBJ1-5; 8 bases align to TRBD1. This CDR3 is 15 amino acids long. V dropped 5 bases and J dropped 4; count of bases not matched to a gene: 7. Germline CDR1 MNHEY, CDR2 SMNVEV (reference sequence). The CDR3 sequence is CASSNQGTGNQPQHF. Written as DNA, the CDR3 is TGTGCCAGCAGTAATCAAGGGACAGGAAATCAGCCCCAGCATTTT.

The rearrangement uses TRBV29-1 and TRBJ2-3, with 8 bases identical to TRBD1. This CDR3 contains 15 residues. Germline CDR1 SQVTM, CDR2 ANQGSEA. V trimming: 7 bases; J trimming: 0 bases; junction bases outside the gene matches: 9. CDR3: CSATGGSSSTDTQYF. CDR3 nucleotide sequence: TGCAGCGCTACAGGGGGGTCCAGCAGCACAGATACGCAGTATTTT.

The rearrangement uses TRBV7-2 and TRBJ2-7, with 8 bases matching TRBD2. V shed 6 bases and J 0 bases; nucleotides not matched to a gene: 7. Per the germline V gene, CDR1 is SGHTA and CDR2 is FQGNSA. The CDR3 extends over 15 amino acids. The DNA of the CDR3 is TGTGCCAGCAGGGAGGCGGGGGGTTTCTCCTACGAGCAGTACTTC. It specifies CASREAGGFSYEQYF.

This clone was counted only a few times. V and J are TRBV13 and TRBJ1-1; 11 bases agree with TRBD1. The CDR3 has 14 amino acids. Germline V gene lookup returns CDR1 PRHDT and CDR2 FYEKMQ (reference sequence). V lost 6 bases to trimming and J lost 4 bases; unmatched junction nucleotides: 4. The CDR3 loop is CASSSGTGGTEAFF. As DNA, the CDR3 is TGTGCCAGCAGTTCCGGGACAGGGGGCACTGAAGCTTTCTTT.

The rearrangement uses TRBV9 and TRBJ1-4; D perhaps matches TRBD1 (6 bases). V shed 2 bases and J shed 8 bases, with 10 bases lying between them. This CDR3 spans 13 amino acids. Germline CDR1 is SGDLS and CDR2 is YYNGEE. The CDR3 reads CASSVGTLEKLFF. DNA for the CDR3: TGTGCCAGCAGCGTGGGGACACTCGAAAAACTGTTTTTT.

The genes are TRBV2 and TRBJ1-3; no firm D call. The CDR3 loop spans 14 amino acids. Per the germline V gene, CDR1 is SNHLY and CDR2 is FYNNEI. V shed 8 bases and J shed 0 bases, with 11 bases lying between them. CDR3 amino acids: CASGSFSSGNTIYF. The DNA of the CDR3 is TGTGCCAGCGGGAGCTTTAGCTCTGGAAACACCATATATTTT.

The CDR3 DNA reads TGTGCCAGCAGCAAAGGCTCGCGGGACAGCCTAGATCAGCCCCAGCATTTT. Amino acid sequence: CASSKGSRDSLDQPQHF. The chain links TRBV21-1 to TRBJ1-5; the listed D gene, TRBD1, was not tested against the DNA. TRBV21-1 is described as a pseudogene. The CDR3 runs 17 residues.

The chain recombines TRBV21-1 with TRBJ1-1; the listed D gene, TRBD1, was not tested against the DNA. TRBV21-1 is a pseudogene locus. The CDR3 length is 11 residues. The CDR3 sequence is CAEPQSTEAFF. The DNA for the CDR3 is TGTGCCGAACCACAAAGCACTGAAGCTTTCTTT.

The chain couples TRBV10-3 to TRBJ2-1; D may be TRBD1 (6 bases). Germline CDR1 ENHRY, CDR2 SYGVKD. The CDR3 is 13 amino acids. The ends were cut back, 6 bases at V and 10 bases at J, with 16 bases in the middle. DNA for the CDR3: TGTGCCATCAGGGTGACGACAGGATGGGAGCAGTTCTTC. Residues: CAIRVTTGWEQFF.

The chain has TRBV4-3 and TRBJ2-4, with TRBD1 matching over 9 bases. Trimming removed 3 bases from V and 1 base from J; junction bases left unmatched: 4. There are 16 residues in the CDR3. Per the germline V gene, CDR1 is LGHNA and CDR2 is YSLEER. In DNA form, the CDR3 reads TGCGCCAGCAGCCATATAGGACAGGGGGCCAAAAACATTCAGTACTTC. Its protein is CASSHIGQGAKNIQYF.

This clone has just a few counts. The same CDR3 also results from other DNA sequences found in this sample. The chain carries TRBV2 and TRBJ2-7; the D gene is possibly TRBD1 (5 bases). CDR1 and CDR2 from the germline V gene are SNHLY and FYNNEI. The CDR3 covers 13 residues. V dropped 7 bases and J dropped 3 bases, with 13 bases sitting between them. CDR3 DNA sequence: TGTGCCAGCAACAAGACAGCCGGCTACGAGCAGTACTTC. Translating gives CASNKTAGYEQYF.

The rearrangement links TRBV2 to TRBJ2-3; no definite D call. V was trimmed by 1 base and J by 4 bases, leaving 6 bases between them. The germline CDR1 and CDR2 sequences are SNHLY and FYNNEI. The CDR3 is 13 residues long. The CDR3 is CASSEGKPDTQYF. CDR3 sequence (DNA): TGTGCCAGCAGTGAAGGAAAGCCAGATACGCAGTATTTT.

A note on this clone: One junction end disagrees with the germline gene, perhaps due to a read error. This chain links TRBV28 with TRBJ1-2, with TRBD1 as a possible D gene (6 bases). Germline V gives CDR1 MDHEN, CDR2 SYDVKM. CDR3 length: 14 residues. CDR3 coding DNA: TGTGCCAGCAGTTTATGGAATGGTAGGGGACAAAAGTTCTTC. Amino acids: CASSLWNGRGQKFF.

This clone was detected a few times. The V call is TRBV11-2, the J call TRBJ2-5; D call uncertain. The CDR3 length is 14 residues. CDR1 SGHAT and CDR2 FQNNGV come from the germline V gene. The V end was cut by 5 bases, the J end by 5 bases, with 15 bases between. CDR3: CASSPSPRYETQYF. CDR3 DNA sequence: TGTGCCAGCAGCCCAAGCCCTAGGTATGAGACCCAGTACTTC.

The V call is TRBV7-2, the J call TRBJ1-4; D is possibly TRBD1 (6 bases). The V end lost 4 bases, the J end lost 4 bases, and 10 bases lay between the germline ends. Germline assignment: CDR1 SGHTA and CDR2 FQGNSA. The CDR3 covers 14 residues. The CDR3 loop is CASSSTGVNEKLFF. CDR3 nucleotides: TGTGCCAGCAGCTCGACAGGAGTTAATGAAAAACTGTTTTTT. Full variable domain (remainder filled in from reference TRBV7-2 and TRBJ1-4): GAGVSQSPSNKVTEKGKDVELRCDPISGHTALYWYRQSLGQGLEFLIYFQGNSAPDKSGLPSDRFSAERTGGSVSTLTIQRTQQEDSAVYLCASSSTGVNEKLFFGSGTQLSVL.

CDR3: CASCLGQGAATNEKLFF. CDR3 nucleotides: TGCGCCAGCTGTTTGGGACAGGGGGCCGCAACTAATGAAAAACTGTTTTTT. The chain uses TRBV4-1 and TRBJ1-4; TRBD1 agrees at 12 bases. Germline CDR1 reads MGHRA; CDR2 reads YSYEKL. The CDR3 runs 17 residues. With V trimmed by 8 bases and J by 0 bases, 7 bases remained unmatched.

This sequence joins TRBV19 and TRBJ1-1; D is perhaps TRBD1 (5 bases). The CDR3 is 18 amino acids. From germline, CDR1 is LNHDA and CDR2 SQIVND (reference sequence). Trimming took off 1 base at V and 4 bases at J, with 22 bases between the two ends. CDR3 sequence reads: CASSIVGRARGSSTEAFF. The CDR3 region has the DNA TGTGCCAGTAGTATAGTGGGCAGGGCCCGGGGGTCGAGCACTGAAGCTTTCTTT.

V gene TRBV5-4 combines with J gene TRBJ2-1; 7 bases align to TRBD2. CDR1 is SGHNT and CDR2 is YYREEE in the germline V gene (reference sequence). V trimming: 0 bases; J trimming: 2 bases; junction bases outside the gene matches: 2. This CDR3 has 15 residues. DNA of the CDR3: TGTGCCAGCAGCTTGGGTCGGGGGGCCTACAATGAGCAGTTCTTC. Amino acid sequence: CASSLGRGAYNEQFF.

CDR3 in DNA: TGTGCCAGCAGTTCCCTCGGCAGGGTAGGCAATCAGCCCCAGCATTTT. Residues: CASSSLGRVGNQPQHF. The J gene is TRBJ1-5, the V gene TRBV28; D is possibly TRBD1 (5 bases). The CDR3 runs 16 residues. V was shortened by 4 bases and J by 2 bases, with 15 bases between the two germline ends. Germline loops: CDR1 MDHEN, CDR2 SYDVKM.